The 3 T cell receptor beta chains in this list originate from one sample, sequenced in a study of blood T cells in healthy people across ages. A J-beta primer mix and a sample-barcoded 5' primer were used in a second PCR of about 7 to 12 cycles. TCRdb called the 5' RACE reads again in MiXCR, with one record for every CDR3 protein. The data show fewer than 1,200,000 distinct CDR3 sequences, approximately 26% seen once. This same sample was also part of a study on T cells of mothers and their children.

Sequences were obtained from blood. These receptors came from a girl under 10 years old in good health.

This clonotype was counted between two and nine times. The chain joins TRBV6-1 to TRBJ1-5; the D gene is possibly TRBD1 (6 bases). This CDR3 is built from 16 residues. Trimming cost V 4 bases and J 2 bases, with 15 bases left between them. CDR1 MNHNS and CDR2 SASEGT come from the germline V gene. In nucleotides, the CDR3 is TGTGCCAGCAGTGCCCCCGCCAGGGGCCGCAATCAGCCCCAGCATTTT. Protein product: CASSAPARGRNQPQHF.

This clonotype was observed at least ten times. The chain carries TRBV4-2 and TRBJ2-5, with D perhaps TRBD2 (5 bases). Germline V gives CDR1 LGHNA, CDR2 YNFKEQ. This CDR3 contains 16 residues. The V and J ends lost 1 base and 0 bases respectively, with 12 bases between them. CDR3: CASSQALAGYQETQYF. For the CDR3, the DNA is TGTGCCAGCAGCCAAGCGTTGGCGGGCTACCAAGAGACCCAGTACTTC.

As DNA, the CDR3 is TGTGCCAGCAGTTACAGGAACTATGAGCAGTTCTTC. Translating gives CASSYRNYEQFF. The rearrangement links TRBV6-6 to TRBJ2-1; the D is unclear. Germline V gene data show CDR1 as MNHNY and CDR2 as SVGAGI (reference sequence). The CDR3 spans 12 residues. The V gene lost 2 bases and the J gene lost 8 bases, with 7 bases spanning the gap.